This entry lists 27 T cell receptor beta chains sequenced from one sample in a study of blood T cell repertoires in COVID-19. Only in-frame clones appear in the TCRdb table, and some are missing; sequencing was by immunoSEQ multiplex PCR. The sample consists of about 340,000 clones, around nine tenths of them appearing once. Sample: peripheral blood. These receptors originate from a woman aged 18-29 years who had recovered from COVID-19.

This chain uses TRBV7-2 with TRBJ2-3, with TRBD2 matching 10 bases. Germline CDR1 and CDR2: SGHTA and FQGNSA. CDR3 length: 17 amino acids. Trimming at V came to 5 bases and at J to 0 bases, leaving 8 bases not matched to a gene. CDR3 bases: TGTGCCAGCAGCATCCGGACTAGCGGAACTAGCACAGATACGCAGTATTTT. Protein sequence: CASSIRTSGTSTDTQYF.

The CDR3: CATSDLRRGLNNSPLHF. CDR3 sequence (DNA): TGTGCCACCAGTGATTTGAGGCGTGGGCTCAATAATTCACCCCTCCACTTT. The chain couples TRBV24-1 to TRBJ1-6; D is unresolved. The CDR3 covers 17 residues. Germline loops: CDR1 KGHDR, CDR2 SFDVKD. V gave up 0 bases and J gave up 5 bases, with 13 bases separating them.

The CDR3 coding sequence is TGCAGTGCTAGTCAAGCGGGAGGATCGGTTACGCAGTATTTT. Translation gives CSASQAGGSVTQYF. J is TRBJ2-3 and V is TRBV20-1; TRBD2 aligns across 9 bases. Germline V gives CDR1 DFQATT, CDR2 SNEGSKA (reference sequence). The V and J ends lost 3 bases and 8 bases, in that order; junction bases with no gene match: 9. This CDR3 spans 14 amino acids.

CDR3 sequence: CASRYGYRGNYGYTF. In nucleotides, the CDR3 is TGTGCCAGCCGCTATGGCTACAGGGGGAACTATGGCTACACCTTC. The chain recombines TRBV28 with TRBJ1-2; 8 bases align to TRBD1. Germline V gene data show CDR1 as MDHEN and CDR2 as SYDVKM. This CDR3 contains 15 residues. V dropped 8 bases and J dropped 2; count of bases not matched to a gene: 10.

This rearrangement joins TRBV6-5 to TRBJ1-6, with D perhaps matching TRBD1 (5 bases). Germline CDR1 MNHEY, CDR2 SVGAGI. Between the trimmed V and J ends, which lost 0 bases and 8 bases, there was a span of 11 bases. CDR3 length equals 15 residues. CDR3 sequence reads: CASSYSQGWDSPLHF. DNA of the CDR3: TGTGCCAGCAGTTACTCGCAGGGTTGGGATTCACCCCTCCACTTT.

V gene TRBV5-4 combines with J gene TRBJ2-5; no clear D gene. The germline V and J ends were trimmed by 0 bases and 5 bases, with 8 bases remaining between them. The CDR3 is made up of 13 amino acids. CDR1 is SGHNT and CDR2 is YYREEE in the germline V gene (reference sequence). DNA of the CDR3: TGTGCCAGCAGCTTGGGGCCCCTGGAGACCCAGTACTTC. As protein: CASSLGPLETQYF.

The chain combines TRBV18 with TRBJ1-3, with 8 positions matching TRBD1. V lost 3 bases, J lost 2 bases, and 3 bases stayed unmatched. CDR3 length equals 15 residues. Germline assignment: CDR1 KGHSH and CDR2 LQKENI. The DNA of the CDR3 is TGTGCCAGCTCACCTCAGACAGGGGCTGGAAACACCATATATTTT. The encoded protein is CASSPQTGAGNTIYF.

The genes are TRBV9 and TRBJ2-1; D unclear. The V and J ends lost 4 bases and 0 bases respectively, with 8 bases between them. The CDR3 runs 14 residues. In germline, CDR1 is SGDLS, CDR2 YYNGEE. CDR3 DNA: TGTGCCAGCAGCAACCCGAGCTCCTACAATGAGCAGTTCTTC. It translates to CASSNPSSYNEQFF.

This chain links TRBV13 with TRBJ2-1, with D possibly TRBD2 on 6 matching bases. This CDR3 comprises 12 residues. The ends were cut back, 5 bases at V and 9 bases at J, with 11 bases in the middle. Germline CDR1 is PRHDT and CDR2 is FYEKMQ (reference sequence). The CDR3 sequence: CASSREFGEQFF. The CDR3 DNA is TGTGCCAGCAGCCGGGAGTTCGGTGAGCAGTTCTTC.

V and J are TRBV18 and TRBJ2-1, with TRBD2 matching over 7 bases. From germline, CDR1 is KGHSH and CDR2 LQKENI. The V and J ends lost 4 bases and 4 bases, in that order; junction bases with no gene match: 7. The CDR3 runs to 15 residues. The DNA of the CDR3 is TGTGCCAGCTCACTCACTAGCGACACTTACAATGAGCAGTTCTTC. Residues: CASSLTSDTYNEQFF.

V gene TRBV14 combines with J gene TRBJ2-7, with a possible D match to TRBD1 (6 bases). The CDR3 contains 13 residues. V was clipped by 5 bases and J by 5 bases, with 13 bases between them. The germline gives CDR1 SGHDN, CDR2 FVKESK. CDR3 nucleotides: TGTGCCAGCAGCGAAACAGGGAGCGACGAGCAGTACGTC. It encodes CASSETGSDEQYV.

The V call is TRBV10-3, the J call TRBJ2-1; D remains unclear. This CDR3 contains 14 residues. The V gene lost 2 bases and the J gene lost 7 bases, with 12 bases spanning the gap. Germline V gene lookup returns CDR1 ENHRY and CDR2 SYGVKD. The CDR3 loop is CAISEKQPRNEQFF. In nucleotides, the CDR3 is TGTGCCATCAGTGAGAAGCAACCGAGGAATGAGCAGTTCTTC.

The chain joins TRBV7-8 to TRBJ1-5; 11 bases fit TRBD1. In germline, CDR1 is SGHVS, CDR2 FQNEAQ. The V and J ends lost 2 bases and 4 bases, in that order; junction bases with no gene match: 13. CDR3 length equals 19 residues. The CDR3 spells CASSLRRDRGYLANQPQHF. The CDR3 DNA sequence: TGTGCCAGCAGCTTACGTCGGGACAGGGGGTATCTAGCGAATCAGCCCCAGCATTTT.

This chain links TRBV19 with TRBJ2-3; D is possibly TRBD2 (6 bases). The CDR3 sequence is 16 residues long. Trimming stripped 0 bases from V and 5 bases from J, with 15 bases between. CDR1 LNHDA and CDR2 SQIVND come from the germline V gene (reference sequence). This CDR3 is CASSIEGGGTGDTQYF. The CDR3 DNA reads TGTGCCAGTAGTATAGAAGGCGGCGGGACTGGAGATACGCAGTATTTT.

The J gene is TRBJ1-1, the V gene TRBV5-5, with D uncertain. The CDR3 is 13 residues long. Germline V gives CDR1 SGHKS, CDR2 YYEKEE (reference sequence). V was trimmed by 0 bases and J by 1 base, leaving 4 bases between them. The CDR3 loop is CASSLGANTEAFF. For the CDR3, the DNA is TGTGCCAGCAGCTTGGGAGCGAACACTGAAGCTTTCTTT.

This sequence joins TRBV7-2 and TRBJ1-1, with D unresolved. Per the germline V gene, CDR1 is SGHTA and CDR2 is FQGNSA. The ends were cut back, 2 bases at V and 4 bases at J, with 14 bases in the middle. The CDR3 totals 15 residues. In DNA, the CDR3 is TGTGCCAGCAGCTTAAATTTGGCAGACTCCACTGAAGCTTTCTTT. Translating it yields CASSLNLADSTEAFF.

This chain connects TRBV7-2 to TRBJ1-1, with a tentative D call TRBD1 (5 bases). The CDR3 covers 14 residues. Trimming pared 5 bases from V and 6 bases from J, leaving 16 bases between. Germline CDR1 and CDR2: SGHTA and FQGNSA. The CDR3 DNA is TGTGCCAGCAGCCTTGGACAAATTGAATCTGAAGCTTTCTTT. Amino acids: CASSLGQIESEAFF. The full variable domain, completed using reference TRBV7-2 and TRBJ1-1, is GAGVSQSPSNKVTEKGKDVELRCDPISGHTALYWYRQSLGQGLEFLIYFQGNSAPDKSGLPSDRFSAERTGGSVSTLTIQRTQQEDSAVYLCASSLGQIESEAFFGQGTRLTVV.

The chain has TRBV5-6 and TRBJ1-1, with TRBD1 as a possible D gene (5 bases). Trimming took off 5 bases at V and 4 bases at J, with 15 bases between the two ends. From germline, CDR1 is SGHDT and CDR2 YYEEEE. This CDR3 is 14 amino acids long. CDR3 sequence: CASRGVGRATEAFF. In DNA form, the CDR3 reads TGTGCCAGCAGGGGGGTGGGGAGGGCCACTGAAGCTTTCTTT.

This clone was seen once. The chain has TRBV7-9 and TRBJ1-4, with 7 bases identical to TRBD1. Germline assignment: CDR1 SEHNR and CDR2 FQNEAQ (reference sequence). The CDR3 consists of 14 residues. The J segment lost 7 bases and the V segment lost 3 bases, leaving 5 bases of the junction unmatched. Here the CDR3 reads CASSFTGVGEKLFF. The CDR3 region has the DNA TGTGCCAGCAGCTTTACAGGGGTCGGTGAAAAACTGTTTTTT.

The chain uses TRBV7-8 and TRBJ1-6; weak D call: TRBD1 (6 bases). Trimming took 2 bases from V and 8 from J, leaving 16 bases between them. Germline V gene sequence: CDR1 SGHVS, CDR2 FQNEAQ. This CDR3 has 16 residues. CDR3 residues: CASSLYQGNYDSPLHF. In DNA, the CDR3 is TGTGCCAGCAGCTTATACCAGGGGAATTATGATTCACCCCTCCACTTT.

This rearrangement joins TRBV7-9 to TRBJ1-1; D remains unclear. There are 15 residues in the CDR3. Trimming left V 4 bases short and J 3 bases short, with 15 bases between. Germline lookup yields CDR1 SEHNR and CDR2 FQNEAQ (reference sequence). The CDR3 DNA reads TGTGCCAGCAGCTCCCGGACTCCGGCCCACACTGAAGCTTTCTTT. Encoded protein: CASSSRTPAHTEAFF.

CDR3 region: CASSSGGANYGYTF. DNA of the CDR3: TGTGCCAGCAGTTCCGGCGGGGCCAACTATGGCTACACCTTC. V is TRBV13 and J is TRBJ1-2; D is perhaps TRBD1 (5 bases). This CDR3 is built from 14 residues. Trimming took off 6 bases at V and 2 bases at J, with 13 bases between the two ends. In germline, CDR1 is PRHDT, CDR2 FYEKMQ (reference sequence).

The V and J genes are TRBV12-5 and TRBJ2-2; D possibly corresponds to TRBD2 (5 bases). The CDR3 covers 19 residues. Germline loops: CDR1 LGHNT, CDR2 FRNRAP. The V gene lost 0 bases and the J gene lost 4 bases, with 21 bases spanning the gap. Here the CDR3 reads CASGLVRGGGGALTGELFF. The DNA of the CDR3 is TGTGCTAGTGGTTTGGTACGGGGTGGTGGAGGAGCACTCACCGGGGAGCTGTTTTTT.

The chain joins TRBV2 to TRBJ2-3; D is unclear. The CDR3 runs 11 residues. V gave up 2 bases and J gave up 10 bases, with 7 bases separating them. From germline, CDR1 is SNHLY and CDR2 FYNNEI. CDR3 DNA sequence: TGTGCCAGCAGTGAACTCGGGTCGCAGTATTTT. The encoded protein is CASSELGSQYF. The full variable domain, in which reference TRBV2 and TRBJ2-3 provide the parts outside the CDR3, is EPEVTQTPSHQVTQMGQEVILRCVPISNHLYFYWYRQILGQKVEFLVSFYNNEISEKSEIFDDQFSVERPDGSNFTLKIRSTKLEDSAMYFCASSELGSQYFGPGTRLTVL.

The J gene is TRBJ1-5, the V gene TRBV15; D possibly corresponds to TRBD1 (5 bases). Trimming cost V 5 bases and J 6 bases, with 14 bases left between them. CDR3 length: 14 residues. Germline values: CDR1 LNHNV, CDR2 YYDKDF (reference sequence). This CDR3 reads CATSGGGDSQPQHF. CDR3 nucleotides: TGTGCCACCAGCGGAGGCGGAGACAGTCAGCCCCAGCATTTT.

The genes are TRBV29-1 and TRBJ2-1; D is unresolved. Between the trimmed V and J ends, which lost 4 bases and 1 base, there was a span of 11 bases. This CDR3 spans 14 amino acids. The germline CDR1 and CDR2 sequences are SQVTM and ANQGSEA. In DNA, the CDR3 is TGCAGCGTTGCTAGTAGGTTGTCCTACAATGAGCAGTTCTTC. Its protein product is CSVASRLSYNEQFF.

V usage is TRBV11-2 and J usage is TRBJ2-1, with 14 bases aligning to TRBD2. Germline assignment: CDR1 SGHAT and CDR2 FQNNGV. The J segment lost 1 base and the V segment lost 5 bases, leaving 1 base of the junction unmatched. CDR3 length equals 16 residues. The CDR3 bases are TGTGCCAGCAGCGGGACTAGCGGGAGTTCCTACAATGAGCAGTTCTTC. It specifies CASSGTSGSSYNEQFF. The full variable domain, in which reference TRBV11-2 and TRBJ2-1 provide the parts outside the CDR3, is EAGVAQSPRYKIIEKRQSVAFWCNPISGHATLYWYQQILGQGPKLLIQFQNNGVVDDSQLPKDRFSAERLKGVDSTLKIQPAKLEDSAVYLCASSGTSGSSYNEQFFGPGTRLTVL.